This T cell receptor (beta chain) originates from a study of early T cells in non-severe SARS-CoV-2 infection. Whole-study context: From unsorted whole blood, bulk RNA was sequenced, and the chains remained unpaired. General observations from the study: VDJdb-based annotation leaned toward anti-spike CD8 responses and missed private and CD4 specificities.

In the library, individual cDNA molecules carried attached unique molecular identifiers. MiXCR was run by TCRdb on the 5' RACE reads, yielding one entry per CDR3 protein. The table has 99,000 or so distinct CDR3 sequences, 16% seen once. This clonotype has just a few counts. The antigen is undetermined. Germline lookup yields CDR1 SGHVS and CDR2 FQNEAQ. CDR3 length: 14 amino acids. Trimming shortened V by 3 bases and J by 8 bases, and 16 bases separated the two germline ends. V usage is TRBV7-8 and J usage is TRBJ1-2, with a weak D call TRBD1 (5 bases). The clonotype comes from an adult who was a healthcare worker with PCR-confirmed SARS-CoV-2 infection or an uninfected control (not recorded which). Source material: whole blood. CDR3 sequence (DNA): TGTGCCAGCAGCTTCCCGCCAGGGTCAGGGGGCTACACCTTC. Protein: CASSFPPGSGGYTF.